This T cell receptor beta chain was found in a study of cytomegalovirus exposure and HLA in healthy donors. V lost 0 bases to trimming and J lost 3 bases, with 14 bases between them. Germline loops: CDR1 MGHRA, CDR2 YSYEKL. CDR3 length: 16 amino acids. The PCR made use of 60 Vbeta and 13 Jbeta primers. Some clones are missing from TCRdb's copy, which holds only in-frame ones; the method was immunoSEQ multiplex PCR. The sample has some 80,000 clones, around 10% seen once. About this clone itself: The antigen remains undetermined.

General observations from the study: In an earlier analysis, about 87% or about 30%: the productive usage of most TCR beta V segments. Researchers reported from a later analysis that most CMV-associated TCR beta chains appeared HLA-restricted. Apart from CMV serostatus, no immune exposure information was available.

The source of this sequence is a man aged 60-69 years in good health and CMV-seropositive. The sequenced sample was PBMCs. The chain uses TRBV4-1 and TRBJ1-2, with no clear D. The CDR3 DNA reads TGCGCCAGCAGCCAAGATTTCGGCTGGGAGGACTATGGCTACACCTTC. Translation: CASSQDFGWEDYGYTF.